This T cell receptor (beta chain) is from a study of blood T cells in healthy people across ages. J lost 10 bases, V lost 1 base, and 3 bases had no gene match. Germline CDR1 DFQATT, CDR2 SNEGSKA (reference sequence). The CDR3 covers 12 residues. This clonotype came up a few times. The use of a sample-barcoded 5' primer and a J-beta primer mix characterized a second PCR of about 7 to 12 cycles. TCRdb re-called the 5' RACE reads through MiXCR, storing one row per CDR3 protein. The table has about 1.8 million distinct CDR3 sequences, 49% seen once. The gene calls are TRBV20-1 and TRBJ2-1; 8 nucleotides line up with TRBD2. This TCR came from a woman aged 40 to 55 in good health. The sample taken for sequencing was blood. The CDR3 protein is CSARGSGIEQFF. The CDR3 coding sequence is TGCAGTGCTAGAGGTAGCGGGATCGAGCAGTTCTTC.